A selection of T cell receptor beta chains follows, all from one sample in a study of cytomegalovirus exposure and HLA in healthy donors. The repertoire was sequenced with immunoSEQ multiplex PCR; TCRdb's copy has only in-frame clones and lacks some. This table holds about 64,000 clones, roughly 94% found once. The sample comprised PBMCs. These receptor sequences come from a woman between 18 and 30 years old in good health and CMV-seropositive. Each CDR3 is given with its conserved first and last residue. A D gene is named only where the DNA matches it firmly.

V	D	J	CDR3	DNA
TRBV5-4	TRBD1	TRBJ2-7	CASSRPGQGNYEQYF	TGTGCCAGCAGTCGACCGGGACAGGGAAACTACGAGCAGTACTTC
TRBV9	.	TRBJ2-5	CASGSAGQETQYF	TGTGCCAGCGGTTCCGCGGGGCAAGAGACCCAGTACTTC
TRBV28	.	TRBJ2-5	CASRQGGQGETQYF	TGTGCCAGCAGACAGGGGGGGCAGGGGGAGACCCAGTACTTC
TRBV7-8	TRBD1	TRBJ2-1	CASSQGTGTYEQFF	TGTGCCAGCAGCCAGGGGACAGGGACCTATGAGCAGTTCTTC
TRBV14	.	TRBJ1-1	CASSQIANTEAFF	TGTGCCAGCAGCCAAATAGCGAACACTGAAGCTTTCTTT
TRBV7-2	TRBD2	TRBJ2-5	CASSLRPATSGAETQYF	TGTGCCAGCAGCTTAAGGCCCGCGACTAGCGGGGCAGAGACCCAGTACTTC
TRBV2	.	TRBJ2-7	CASSGGGLNEQYF	TGTGCCAGCAGTGGGGGGGGCCTGAACGAGCAGTACTTC
TRBV4-1	.	TRBJ1-1	CASSQDRDTEAFF	TGCGCCAGCAGCCAAGACAGGGACACTGAAGCTTTCTTT
TRBV19	.	TRBJ1-5	CASRERGNQPQHF	TGTGCCAGTAGGGAGAGGGGCAATCAGCCCCAGCATTTT
TRBV28	.	TRBJ2-1	CASNRGSSYNEQFF	TGTGCCAGCAACCGCGGCAGCTCCTACAATGAGCAGTTCTTC
TRBV28	TRBD1	TRBJ1-2	CAMGTGLRGYTF	TGTGCCATGGGGACAGGTCTTCGTGGCTACACCTTC